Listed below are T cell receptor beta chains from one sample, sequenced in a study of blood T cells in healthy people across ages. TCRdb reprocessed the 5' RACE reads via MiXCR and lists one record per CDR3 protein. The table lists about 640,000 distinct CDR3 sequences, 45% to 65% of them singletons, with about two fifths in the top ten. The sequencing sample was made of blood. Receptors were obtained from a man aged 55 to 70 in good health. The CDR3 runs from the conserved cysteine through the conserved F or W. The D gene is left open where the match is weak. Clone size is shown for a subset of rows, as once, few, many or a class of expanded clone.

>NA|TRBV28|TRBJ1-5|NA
TGTGCCAGCAGTTCCCCCCATCGTGGCAATCAGCCCCAGCATTTT
CASSSPHRGNQPQHF
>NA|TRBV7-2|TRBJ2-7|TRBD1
TGTGCCAGCAGCTTAGCCAGCACGAGACAGGGCTCCTACGAGCAGTACTTC
CASSLASTRQGSYEQYF
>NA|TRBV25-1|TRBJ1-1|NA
TGTGCCAGCAGTGAATCGCAGGGGACTGAAGCTTTCTTT
CASSESQGTEAFF
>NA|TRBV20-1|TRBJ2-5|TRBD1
TGCAGTGCCCGGACAGGCCATGGGGAGACCCAGTACTTC
CSARTGHGETQYF
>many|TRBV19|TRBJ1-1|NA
TGTGCCAGTAGTCTCGGTGGCGCGAGCACTGAAGCTTTCTTT
CASSLGGASTEAFF
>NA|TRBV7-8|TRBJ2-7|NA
TGTGCCAGCAGCTCTTACCTTTACGAGCAGTACTTC
CASSSYLYEQYF
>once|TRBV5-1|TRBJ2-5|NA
TGCGCCAGCAGCGCTTCGACTACCCAAGAGACCCAGTACTTC
CASSASTTQETQYF
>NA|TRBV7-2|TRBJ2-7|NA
TGTGCCAGCAGCTTAGAAGGGGGGGGAAGGGCCCAGTACTTC
CASSLEGGGRAQYF
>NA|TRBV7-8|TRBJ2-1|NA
TGTGCCAGCAGTCGTGCGGACAATGAGCAGTTCTTC
CASSRADNEQFF
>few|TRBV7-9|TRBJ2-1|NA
TGTGCCAGCAGCACCAACGGGGCGGGGGCATACAATGAGCAGTTCTTC
CASSTNGAGAYNEQFF
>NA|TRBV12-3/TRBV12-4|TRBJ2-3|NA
TGTGCCAGCGTCGGGCGCGATACGCAGTATTTT
CASVGRDTQYF
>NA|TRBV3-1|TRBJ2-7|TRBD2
TGTGCTAGCAGCCAAGATTGGGGACTAGCGGGGGCCTACGAGCAGTACTTC
CASSQDWGLAGAYEQYF
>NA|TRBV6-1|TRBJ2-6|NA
TGTGCCAGCTCCACGTTGAGGGGAGCTGGGGCCAACGTCCTGACTTTC
CASSTLRGAGANVLTF
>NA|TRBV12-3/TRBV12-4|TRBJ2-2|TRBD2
TGTGCCAGCCGGGCGGGGGCGAACACCGGGGAGCTGTTTTTT
CASRAGANTGELFF
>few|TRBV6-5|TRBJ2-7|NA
TGTGCCAGCAGTTACTCGGGGACTTACACCTACGAGCAGTACTTC
CASSYSGTYTYEQYF
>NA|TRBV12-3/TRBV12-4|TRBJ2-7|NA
TGCGCCAGCAGTTTACGCGGGCCGGGCGAGCAGTACTTC
CASSLRGPGEQYF
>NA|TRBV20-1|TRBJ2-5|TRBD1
TGCAGTGCTAGACGTGGACAGGGGCAAGAGACCCAGTACTTC
CSARRGQGQETQYF
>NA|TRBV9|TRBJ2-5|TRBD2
TGTGCCAGCAGCGTAGTTGCGGGGGGGCTCATGGAGACCCAGTACTTC
CASSVVAGGLMETQYF
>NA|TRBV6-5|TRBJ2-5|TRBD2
TGTGCCAGCAGTCGTGTAGCGGGGCGGGAGACCCAGTACTTC
CASSRVAGRETQYF
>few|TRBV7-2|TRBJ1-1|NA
TGTGCCAGCAGCTTAGCGCTCGGCAGCATGAACACTGAAGCTTTCTTT
CASSLALGSMNTEAFF
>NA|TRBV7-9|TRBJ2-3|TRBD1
TGTGCCAGCAACAAAGGGGGCAGAAGCACAGATACGCAGTATTTT
CASNKGGRSTDTQYF
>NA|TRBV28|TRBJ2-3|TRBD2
TGTGCCGCGACTAGCGGGGGTGGCACAGATACGCAGTATTTT
CAATSGGGTDTQYF
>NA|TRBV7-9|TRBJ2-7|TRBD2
TGTGCCAGCAGCTCCCTTCTTAGCGGGGGTTGGGAGCAGTACTTC
CASSSLLSGGWEQYF
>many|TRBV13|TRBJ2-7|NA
TGTGCCAGCAGCCGACCACCCGGGATCTACGAGCAGTACTTC
CASSRPPGIYEQYF
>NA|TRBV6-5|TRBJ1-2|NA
TGTGCCAGCAGACCCTGGAGGGGGAGTAACTATGGCTACACCTTC
CASRPWRGSNYGYTF
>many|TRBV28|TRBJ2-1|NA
TGTGCCAGCAGTAGCAATGAGCAGTTCTTC
CASSSNEQFF
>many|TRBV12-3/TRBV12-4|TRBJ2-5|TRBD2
TGTGCCAGCAGCCCTGGACTAGTCCACCAAGAGACCCAGTACTTC
CASSPGLVHQETQYF
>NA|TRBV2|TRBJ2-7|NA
TGTGCCAGCAGTGATATTCAGGGGAATCAGGCCTACGAGCAGTACTTC
CASSDIQGNQAYEQYF
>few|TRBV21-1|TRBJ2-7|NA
TGTGCCAGCAGCAGCCCTGGGGCCCCCTACGAGCAGTACTTC
CASSSPGAPYEQYF
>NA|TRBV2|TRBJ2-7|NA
TGTGCCAGCAGTATTATCTGGTACGAGCAGTACTTC
CASSIIWYEQYF
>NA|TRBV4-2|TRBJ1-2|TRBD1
TGTGCCAGCAGCCCGACGACAGGGTCTGGCTACACCTTC
CASSPTTGSGYTF
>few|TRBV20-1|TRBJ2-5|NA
TGCAGTGCTACCGACGGGGTCGGGTTCCAAGAGACCCAGTACTTC
CSATDGVGFQETQYF
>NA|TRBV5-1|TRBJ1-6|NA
TGCGCCAGCAGTTTGGACCCACGGGGTAATTCACCCCTCCACTTT
CASSLDPRGNSPLHF
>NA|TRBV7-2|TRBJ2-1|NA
TGTGCCAGCAGCCCCAGGAGAGACAATGAGCAGTTCTTC
CASSPRRDNEQFF
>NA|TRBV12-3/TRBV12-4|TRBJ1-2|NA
TGTGCCAGCAGTTGGGGCTATGGCTACACCTTC
CASSWGYGYTF
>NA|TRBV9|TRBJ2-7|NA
TGTGCCAGCAGCCCAAAGCCACAATTCGGACAGACACTCTCCTACGAGCAGTACTTC
CASSPKPQFGQTLSYEQYF
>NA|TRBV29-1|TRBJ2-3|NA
TGCAGCGTTGGCGTCCATCTCACAGATACGCAGTATTTT
CSVGVHLTDTQYF